The following is a T cell receptor (beta chain) sequence with its context. Its target is unknown. CDR1 SNHLY and CDR2 FYNNEI come from the germline V gene. The ends were cut back, 7 bases at V and 5 bases at J, with 17 bases in the middle. CDR3 size: 14 residues. These data come from a study of shared clonotypes between healthy human individuals. Study outcomes and limitations: Richness estimates generally favored naive over memory subsets.

Per the authors' pipeline: Sequence data from immunoSEQ were junction-only and lacked quality scores; consequently, filtering differed. The data were produced by immunoSEQ multiplex PCR, yet TCRdb's version contains in-frame clones alone and is incomplete. That table supplies the V and J calls and clone size; D and trimming were determined from the DNA. Altogether roughly 330,000 clones are present, around 67% being singletons, with the ten largest covering 10%. The chain is built from TRBV2 and TRBJ1-1; D call uncertain. The sequenced sample was memory CD4+ T cells sorted from blood. The subset is: CD45RA-negative fraction. The clonotype was recovered from a man under 40 in good health. The CDR3, as DNA: TGTGCCAGCACTGCGGACGAGGGATGGACTGAAGCTTTCTTT. Its translation is CASTADEGWTEAFF.